The 31 T cell receptor beta chains below were found in one sample sequenced in a study of shared clonotypes between healthy human individuals. Method: immunoSEQ multiplex PCR; TCRdb's copy keeps in-frame clones and lacks some. The sample contains 450,000 to 500,000 clones, over 70% of which appear only once. The sequencing input was PBMCs. The receptors originated from a woman in her 40s in good health. Some clones in this sample may be carry-over from other donors' samples.

This clone has ten or more counts. Other DNA sequences in this sample translate to the same CDR3. This chain links TRBV6-1 with TRBJ2-7; 9 nucleotides agree with TRBD1. J lost 2 bases, V lost 10 bases, and 12 bases had no gene match. CDR3 size: 15 residues. The germline V gene encodes CDR1 MNHNS and CDR2 SASEGT. The CDR3 here is CATHLRDRETYEQYF. The DNA for the CDR3 is TGTGCCACGCACCTCCGGGACAGGGAAACCTACGAGCAGTACTTC.

This chain joins TRBV27 and TRBJ2-1; TRBD1 aligns across 8 bases. The CDR3 runs to 12 residues. Germline values: CDR1 MNHEY, CDR2 SMNVEV (reference sequence). V lost 4 bases and J lost 11; bases outside the gene matches: 4. The CDR3 protein is CASSSRQGKQFF. CDR3 DNA sequence: TGTGCCAGCAGTTCCCGACAGGGGAAGCAGTTCTTC.

The chain has TRBV7-8 and TRBJ1-5; weak D call: TRBD1 (5 bases). Trimming took off 5 bases at V and 13 bases at J, with 15 bases between the two ends. The germline V gene encodes CDR1 SGHVS and CDR2 FQNEAQ. This CDR3 spans 12 amino acids. The CDR3: CASSPSQGGQHF. CDR3 bases: TGTGCCAGCAGCCCCTCCCAGGGAGGACAGCATTTT.

This sequence joins TRBV5-1 and TRBJ2-7; 11 bases agree with TRBD1. The V segment lost 4 bases and the J segment 5 bases; nucleotides outside the gene matches: 5. This CDR3 spans 14 amino acids. CDR1 and CDR2 from the germline V gene are SGHRS and YFSETQ. The CDR3 is CASSPRTGGDEQYF. DNA for the CDR3: TGCGCCAGCAGCCCTCGGACAGGGGGCGACGAGCAGTACTTC.

This clone occurred once. One end of the junction varies from germline; a read error may be responsible. The J gene is TRBJ1-1, the V gene TRBV10-3; no clear D. The CDR3 runs 13 residues. CDR1 is ENHRY and CDR2 is SYGVKD in the germline V gene. CDR3: CAISETQSTETFF. In DNA, the CDR3 is TGTGCCATCAGTGAGACGCAGAGCACTGAAACTTTCTTT.

This rearrangement joins TRBV5-1 to TRBJ2-1; 7 bases agree with TRBD2. The CDR3 has 15 amino acids. In germline, CDR1 is SGHRS, CDR2 YFSETQ. The V segment lost 3 bases and the J segment 9 bases; nucleotides outside the gene matches: 12. The DNA for the CDR3 is TGCGCCAGCAGCTCCCGGGAGGTCGGCGGGGGTGAGCAGTTCTTC. Encoded protein: CASSSREVGGGEQFF.

This clone was seen many times. The same CDR3 arises from other DNA sequences in this sample as well. The genes are TRBV5-1 and TRBJ1-1, with D possibly being TRBD1 (6 bases). The germline gives CDR1 SGHRS, CDR2 YFSETQ. Trimming shortened V by 1 base and J by 6 bases, and 16 bases separated the two germline ends. The CDR3 sequence is 15 residues long. Written as DNA, the CDR3 is TGCGCCAGCAGCTTGAACCCCGGGGGGCGCGCTGAAGCTTTCTTT. Translation gives CASSLNPGGRAEAFF.

The rearrangement links TRBV29-1 to TRBJ1-1, with no clear D. Germline-derived CDR1 and CDR2 are SQVTM and ANQGSEA. CDR3 length equals 14 residues. V dropped 4 bases and J dropped 7 bases, with 19 bases sitting between them. The CDR3 DNA sequence: TGCAGCGTTGTCCTAACCCGGTGTGTGATTGAAGCTTTCTTT. Translating gives CSVVLTRCVIEAFF.

The V call is TRBV18, the J call TRBJ1-1; tentatively, D is TRBD1 (5 bases). V shed 0 bases and J shed 8 bases, with 10 bases lying between them. Germline CDR1 is KGHSH and CDR2 is LQKENI. This CDR3 has 13 amino acids. This CDR3 is CASSPPQGGEAFF. DNA for the CDR3: TGTGCCAGCTCACCACCGCAGGGCGGAGAAGCTTTCTTT.

This chain links TRBV2 with TRBJ1-1; 7 bases line up with TRBD1. The CDR3 has 13 amino acids. V was pared by 5 bases and J by 4 bases, with 4 bases of the junction left unmatched. The V gene's germline CDR1 is SNHLY and CDR2 FYNNEI. The CDR3 sequence: CASSRDSGTEAFF. In nucleotides, the CDR3 is TGTGCCAGCAGTCGGGACAGCGGCACTGAAGCTTTCTTT.

The chain recombines TRBV15 with TRBJ1-4, with D maybe TRBD1 (5 bases). CDR1 and CDR2 from the germline V gene are LNHNV and YYDKDF (reference sequence). The germline V and J ends were trimmed by 3 bases and 8 bases, with 13 bases remaining between them. CDR3 length: 14 residues. CDR3 residues: CATSSRGGGEKLFF. The DNA of the CDR3 is TGTGCCACCAGCAGTAGGGGTGGTGGGGAAAAACTGTTTTTT. The entire variable domain, with the rest obtained from reference TRBV15 and TRBJ1-4, is as follows: DAMVIQNPRYQVTQFGKPVTLSCSQTLNHNVMYWYQQKSSQAPKLLFHYYDKDFNNEADTPDNFQSRRPNTSFCFLDIRSPGLGDTAMYLCATSSRGGGEKLFFGSGTQLSVL.

J is TRBJ2-7 and V is TRBV18; the match to TRBD1 covers 8 bases. This CDR3 spans 14 amino acids. Trimming removed 2 bases from V and 6 bases from J; junction bases left unmatched: 6. Germline loops: CDR1 KGHSH, CDR2 LQKENI. CDR3 sequence: CASSPGQGPREQYF. The CDR3 nucleotides are TGTGCCAGCTCACCAGGACAGGGCCCTCGCGAGCAGTACTTC.

The chain employs TRBV25-1 and TRBJ1-4; no reliable D call. CDR1 and CDR2 (germline): MGHDK, SYGVNS. The CDR3 length is 16 residues. V lost 0 bases, J lost 7 bases, and 15 bases lay in between. In nucleotides, the CDR3 is TGTGCCAGCAGTGAATATGGAGGGCAAAGCGGTGAAAAACTGTTTTTT. It is translated as CASSEYGGQSGEKLFF. The full variable domain, with the rest looked up from reference TRBV25-1 and TRBJ1-4, is EADIYQTPRYLVIGTGKKITLECSQTMGHDKMYWYQQDPGMELHLIHYSYGVNSTEKGDLSSESTVSRIRTEHFPLTLESARPSHTSQYLCASSEYGGQSGEKLFFGSGTQLSVL.

The V call is TRBV29-1, the J call TRBJ2-7; TRBD2 matches at 8 bases. Germline CDR1 is SQVTM and CDR2 is ANQGSEA. CDR3 size: 14 residues. V shed 8 bases, J shed 7 bases, and the junction held 16 bases outside the gene matches. The CDR3: CSCGAGGSLREQYF. The CDR3 coding sequence is TGCAGCTGTGGGGCGGGGGGTAGTTTGAGGGAGCAGTACTTC.

The V and J genes are TRBV2 and TRBJ1-5; perhaps TRBD1 as D (5 bases). Germline V gene lookup returns CDR1 SNHLY and CDR2 FYNNEI. The CDR3 runs 14 residues. V was trimmed by 3 bases and J by 0 bases, leaving 6 bases between them. CDR3 nucleotide sequence: TGTGCCAGCAGTGAGACAGATAGCAATCAGCCCCAGCATTTT. It yields the protein CASSETDSNQPQHF.

The V and J genes are TRBV5-4 and TRBJ1-2; D uncertain. The CDR3 has 14 amino acids. Between the trimmed V and J ends, which lost 4 bases and 2 bases, there was a span of 12 bases. The germline V gene has CDR1 SGHNT and CDR2 YYREEE (reference sequence). The CDR3, as DNA: TGTGCCAGCAGCAGGGAGGCGGGGAACTATGGCTACACCTTC. It codes for CASSREAGNYGYTF.

V usage is TRBV28 and J usage is TRBJ2-7; D ambiguous. The CDR3 covers 16 residues. Germline lookup yields CDR1 MDHEN and CDR2 SYDVKM. Trimming took off 4 bases at V and 3 bases at J, with 19 bases between the two ends. The CDR3 DNA is TGTGCCAGCAGTTATCTCGGGTTCGTATCGGACTACGAGCAGTACTTC. Its protein is CASSYLGFVSDYEQYF. The whole variable domain, filled in from reference TRBV28 and TRBJ2-7, reads DVKVTQSSRYLVKRTGEKVFLECVQDMDHENMFWYRQDPGLGLRLIYFSYDVKMKEKGDIPEGYSVSREKKERFSLILESASTNQTSMYLCASSYLGFVSDYEQYFGPGTRLTVT.

This sequence joins TRBV7-9 and TRBJ2-1; 9 bases align to TRBD2. J lost 8 bases, V lost 1 base, and 6 bases had no gene match. The CDR3 is made up of 15 amino acids. Germline values: CDR1 SEHNR, CDR2 FQNEAQ (reference sequence). CDR3 nucleotides: TGTGCCAGCAGCTTAGTCGGTAGCGGGAGCGATGAGCAGTTCTTC. Its translation is CASSLVGSGSDEQFF. The whole variable domain, filled in from reference TRBV7-9 and TRBJ2-1, reads DTGVSQNPRHKITKRGQNVTFRCDPISEHNRLYWYRQTLGQGPEFLTYFQNEAQLEKSRLLSDRFSAERPKGSFSTLEIQRTEQGDSAMYLCASSLVGSGSDEQFFGPGTRLTVL.

A word on this clone: This likely came from a read error, as a far larger clone is one base away. This sequence joins TRBV27 and TRBJ2-7; 10 bases fit TRBD2. Germline V gene lookup returns CDR1 MNHEY and CDR2 SMNVEV (reference sequence). The CDR3 covers 15 residues. CDR3 region: CASSLKREGPYERYF. The CDR3 nucleotides read TGTGCCAGCAGTTTGAAGCGGGAGGGCCCCTACGAGCGGTACTTC.

V is TRBV25-1 and J is TRBJ2-1; 10 bases match TRBD2. J was trimmed by 9 bases and V by 7 bases; bases with no gene match: 9. This CDR3 contains 14 residues. The germline CDR1 and CDR2 sequences are MGHDK and SYGVNS. CDR3 region: CASTASGSRVEQFF. The DNA for the CDR3 is TGTGCCAGCACCGCTAGCGGGAGTAGGGTTGAGCAGTTCTTC.

Of note for this clone: The sample carries other DNA sequences with the same CDR3. The rearrangement links TRBV29-1 to TRBJ2-6, with D tentatively TRBD2 (5 bases). Trimming cost V 3 bases and J 2 bases, with 5 bases left between them. Germline V gene sequence: CDR1 SQVTM, CDR2 ANQGSEA. The CDR3 is 13 residues long. The DNA of the CDR3 is TGCAGCGTTGAGGGAGCTGGGGCCAACGTCCTGACTTTC. Translating gives CSVEGAGANVLTF.

This chain connects TRBV5-4 to TRBJ2-1; TRBD1 or TRBD2 may be the D gene (6 bases each). Per the germline V gene, CDR1 is SGHNT and CDR2 is YYREEE (reference sequence). Deletions cut 2 bases from V and 1 base from J, with 16 bases between. The CDR3 length is 17 residues. The CDR3: CASSLGGAGRSYNEQFF. In nucleotides, the CDR3 is TGTGCCAGCAGCTTAGGGGGAGCCGGGAGATCCTACAATGAGCAGTTCTTC.

In nucleotides, the CDR3 is TGCGCCAGCAGCGCGGGACTAGCGGGAGGGCTTAAAGGTTACGAGCAGTACTTC. This sequence encodes CASSAGLAGGLKGYEQYF. The V gene is TRBV5-1, the J gene TRBJ2-7; TRBD2 matches 16 bases. The junction had 11 bases not matched to a gene; V was cut back by 4 bases and J by 4 bases. CDR1 is SGHRS and CDR2 is YFSETQ in the germline V gene. This CDR3 contains 18 residues.

The chain uses TRBV6-1 and TRBJ1-3; D not resolved. The CDR3 is made up of 15 amino acids. Trimming shortened V by 5 bases and J by 7 bases, and 18 bases separated the two germline ends. Looked up from germline, CDR1 is MNHNS and CDR2 is SASEGT. The CDR3 spells CASSRSSDSWNTIYF. CDR3 nucleotides: TGTGCCAGCAGTAGAAGTTCCGACTCATGGAACACCATATATTTT.

In its sample, this clone was seen once. The chain recombines TRBV6-7 with TRBJ1-5; 9 bases align to TRBD1. TRBV6-7 falls under the ORF class, with uncertain function. Trimming took 4 bases from V and 6 from J; bases not matched to a gene: 10. The CDR3 contains 16 residues. CDR3 sequence reads: CASSLERQGGTQPQHF. The CDR3 DNA sequence: TGTGCCAGCAGTTTAGAAAGACAGGGGGGGACTCAGCCCCAGCATTTT.

The chain recombines TRBV27 with TRBJ2-3, with TRBD2 identical over 7 bases. CDR3 length equals 14 residues. Trimming removed 3 bases from V and 11 bases from J; junction bases left unmatched: 11. Looked up from germline, CDR1 is MNHEY and CDR2 is SMNVEV (reference sequence). CDR3 in DNA: TGTGCCAGCAGTTTCTCCACTCAGACTAGCAGGCAGTATTTT. This gives the protein CASSFSTQTSRQYF.

In its sample, this clone was seen once. This chain joins TRBV6-6 and TRBJ1-2; D remains ambiguous. The V end was cut by 5 bases, the J end by 7 bases, with 14 bases between. Germline assignment: CDR1 MNHNY and CDR2 SVGAGI (reference sequence). CDR3 length: 13 residues. CDR3: CASSPTDPSGYTF. The DNA for the CDR3 is TGTGCCAGCAGTCCCACCGACCCGAGTGGCTACACCTTC.

The rearrangement joins TRBV27 to TRBJ2-2, with D tentatively TRBD2 (5 bases). Trimming stripped 7 bases from V and 5 bases from J, with 11 bases between. The CDR3 has 13 residues. The germline V gene has CDR1 MNHEY and CDR2 SMNVEV (reference sequence). The CDR3 coding sequence is TGTGCCAGCACCGGGATTAAAACCGGGGAGCTGTTTTTT. This translates into CASTGIKTGELFF.

The chain combines TRBV4-1 with TRBJ2-2; the D gene could be TRBD1 or TRBD2 (5 bases each). Trimming took off 0 bases at V and 7 bases at J, with 9 bases between the two ends. The CDR3 spans 14 residues. CDR1 is MGHRA and CDR2 is YSYEKL in the germline V gene. CDR3: CASSQEGTFGELFF. The CDR3 nucleotides are TGCGCCAGCAGCCAAGAGGGGACCTTCGGGGAGCTGTTTTTT.

The V call is TRBV6-5, the J call TRBJ2-5; weak D call: TRBD2 (5 bases). Trimming pared 5 bases from V and 4 bases from J, leaving 17 bases between. Per germline, CDR1 MNHEY and CDR2 SVGAGI. This CDR3 is built from 15 residues. The DNA for the CDR3 is TGTGCCAGCAGTCGAGCGGCGCGGTATCGAGAGACCCAGTACTTC. This codes for CASSRAARYRETQYF.

CDR3 amino acids: CASSEVGQGNQPQHF. The CDR3 bases are TGTGCCAGCAGTGAAGTGGGACAGGGGAATCAGCCCCAGCATTTT. V gene TRBV6-1 combines with J gene TRBJ1-5, with TRBD1 matching 10 bases. J lost 4 bases, V lost 1 base, and 1 base had no gene match. Looked up from germline, CDR1 is MNHNS and CDR2 is SASEGT. The length of the CDR3 is 15 residues.